Sequencing of this T cell receptor (beta chain) was carried out in a study of T cells in localized non-small cell lung cancer. CDR1 is SGHRS and CDR2 is YFSETQ in the germline V gene. V shed 0 bases and J 7 bases; nucleotides not matched to a gene: 5. The CDR3 covers 15 residues. Method: immunoSEQ multiplex PCR; TCRdb's copy keeps in-frame clones and lacks some. The top ten clones hold less than 25% of a sample with more than 15,000 clones, about 88% of them seen once. This clone was seen only once. The sequence came from a male donor older than 55 with stage I lung adenocarcinoma. The chain joins TRBV5-1 to TRBJ2-1; 9 nucleotides align to TRBD2. The sample here was peripheral blood, taken before any cancer treatment. For the CDR3, the DNA is TGCGCCAGCAGCTTGGGCGGGAGGGCCGAGAATGAGCAGTTCTTC. It encodes CASSLGGRAENEQFF. The variable domain in full, completed from reference TRBV5-1 and TRBJ2-1, reads KAGVTQTPRYLIKTRGQQVTLSCSPISGHRSVSWYQQTPGQGLQFLFEYFSETQRNKGNFPGRFSGRQFSNSRSEMNVSTLELGDSALYLCASSLGGRAENEQFFGPGTRLTVL.